These T cell receptor beta chains were read from a single sample in a study of tumor-infiltrating lymphocytes in primary liver carcinoma. One entry per CDR3 protein, called by TCRdb with MiXCR from the multiplex PCR reads. Of 330,000 or so distinct CDR3 sequences in the sample, about two thirds were seen once. The sample was peripheral blood. These receptors originate from a man in his forties with primary liver carcinoma and hepatitis B virus infection. Both conserved end residues are part of each CDR3. D genes are given only for firm matches. Clone size is not always given. Where it is, it says once, few, many or a class for expanded clones.

clone size	V gene	D gene	J gene	CDR3 DNA	CDR3 protein
once	TRBV12-3/TRBV12-4	TRBD2	TRBJ2-7	TGTGCCAGCAGTTTACTAGCGGGATCGGGTAACAAGCAGTACTTC	CASSLLAGSGNKQYF
-	TRBV11-2	-	TRBJ2-2	TGTGCCAGCGGCTTAGATAGGGGGACGACGAACACCGGGGAGCTGTTTTTT	CASGLDRGTTNTGELFF
many	TRBV6-2/TRBV6-3	TRBD1	TRBJ2-7	TGTGCCAGCAGGGGGGACAGTTGGTACGAGCAGTACTTC	CASRGDSWYEQYF
-	TRBV11-2	-	TRBJ2-7	TGTGCCAGCAGCTTAGAGTTTTTCAGGTGCGAGCAGTACTTC	CASSLEFFRCEQYF
-	TRBV30	-	TRBJ1-2	TGTGCCTGGAGTAGGAAGGATATAGCAAATGGCTACACCTTC	CAWSRKDIANGYTF
-	TRBV14	-	TRBJ2-2	TGTGCCAGCTATAGGGGGAACACCGGGGAGCTGTTTTTT	CASYRGNTGELFF
many	TRBV10-3	TRBD1	TRBJ2-7	TGTGCCGCCAGGGACAGATCAGACGAGCAGTACTTC	CAARDRSDEQYF
few	TRBV5-4	-	TRBJ1-3	TGTGCCAGCAGCTTGGTGGGACCCTCTGGAAACACCATATATTTT	CASSLVGPSGNTIYF
few	TRBV4-2	-	TRBJ2-3	TGTGCCAGCAGCCAAGAGTTTAGCGGATTCACAGATACGCAGTATTTT	CASSQEFSGFTDTQYF
-	TRBV6-5	-	TRBJ1-5	TGTGTCAGTGCTCCATCAGGGGCCCCGAGCAATCAGCCCCAGCATTTT	CVSAPSGAPSNQPQHF